This T cell receptor beta chain was identified during a study of blood T cells in healthy people across ages. Primers used in a second PCR of roughly 6 to 11 cycles were a sample-barcoded 5' primer and a J-beta primer mix. TCRdb recomputed calls from the 5' RACE reads with MiXCR, one row per CDR3 protein. The sample has around 990,000 distinct CDR3 sequences; less than 25% are singletons. This clonotype was seen a handful of times. Deletions cut 3 bases from V and 4 bases from J, with 18 bases between. The CDR3 length is 15 residues. Germline CDR1 reads SQVTM; CDR2 reads ANQGSEA. These data were also filed under a second study, of T cells of mothers and their children.

This chain uses TRBV29-1 with TRBJ1-2; perhaps TRBD1 as D (6 bases). Sequencing was performed on blood. The receptor's source is a girl aged 2 to 10 in good health. For the CDR3, the DNA is TGCAGCGTTGACCCCCTGCAGGGGTTGGGCTATGGCTACACCTTC. It specifies CSVDPLQGLGYGYTF.